Below, 14 T cell receptor beta chains from the same sample are listed, as sequenced in a study of T cells after posttransplantation cyclophosphamide. Here immunoSEQ multiplex PCR was the method, and the copy in TCRdb shows in-frame clones only, minus some. In the table there are 30,000 to 45,000 clones, roughly 73% of which are singletons. A marrow graft followed busulfan-fludarabine conditioning, with cyclophosphamide on days +3 and +4. This specimen consisted of CD4+ T cells sorted from blood, obtained 1,700 to 2,000 days after a stem cell transplant with posttransplant cyclophosphamide. Source of these receptors: a female patient in her thirties or forties who received an allogeneic stem cell transplant from a related donor, was CMV-positive, and had no GVHD. A subset of T cells may come from the graft donor.

The chain employs TRBV18 and TRBJ1-1; possibly TRBD1 for D (5 bases). This CDR3 spans 16 amino acids. V lost 8 bases to trimming and J lost 3 bases, with 22 bases between them. Germline assignment: CDR1 KGHSH and CDR2 LQKENI. The CDR3 bases are TGTGCCAGCACTACGCCGGGACCGCGGGGATACACTGAAGCTTTCTTT. Translation gives CASTTPGPRGYTEAFF.

This clone was found a few times. The chain employs TRBV27 and TRBJ1-2, with 11 bases matching TRBD1. This CDR3 comprises 14 residues. V gave up 3 bases and J gave up 4 bases; unmatched junction bases: 1. The germline V gene encodes CDR1 MNHEY and CDR2 SMNVEV (reference sequence). This CDR3 reads CASSFGQGAYGYTF. The CDR3 DNA follows: TGTGCCAGCAGTTTCGGACAGGGGGCCTATGGCTACACCTTC.

The chain joins TRBV28 to TRBJ1-5; no firm D call. CDR3 size: 14 residues. Germline assignment: CDR1 MDHEN and CDR2 SYDVKM. Between the trimmed V and J ends, which lost 3 bases and 3 bases, there was a span of 9 bases. For the CDR3, the DNA is TGTGCCAGCAGTTTGTCACAGCACAATCAGCCCCAGCATTTT. Amino acids: CASSLSQHNQPQHF.

In its sample, this clone was seen a few times. This chain joins TRBV6-5 and TRBJ1-2, with 10 bases that match TRBD1. The CDR3 has 14 amino acids. Germline trimming cut 6 bases from V and 8 bases from J; bases unmatched to any gene: 9. Germline CDR1 and CDR2: MNHEY and SVGAGI. The CDR3, as DNA: TGTGCCAGCAGCCGCGCGACAGGGGGCGACGGCTACACCTTC. Translated: CASSRATGGDGYTF.

The rearrangement links TRBV29-1 to TRBJ2-5, with a possible D match to TRBD1 (6 bases). The V end lost 2 bases, the J end lost 1 base, and 11 bases lay between the germline ends. Germline V gives CDR1 SQVTM, CDR2 ANQGSEA. The CDR3 extends over 14 amino acids. The DNA of the CDR3 is TGCAGCGTTGAAAGAGGGGGTGGCCAAGAGACCCAGTACTTC. Translated, it gives CSVERGGGQETQYF.

This chain joins TRBV5-1 and TRBJ2-5; maybe TRBD1 (7 bases). Trimming stripped 4 bases from V and 5 bases from J, with 21 bases between. The CDR3 is made up of 16 amino acids. CDR1 is SGHRS and CDR2 is YFSETQ in the germline V gene. The CDR3 reads CASSAPGAGGSETQYF. CDR3 DNA sequence: TGCGCCAGCAGCGCCCCAGGGGCAGGGGGGTCTGAGACCCAGTACTTC.

V is TRBV4-2 and J is TRBJ2-1; 7 bases align to TRBD2. This CDR3 region has 17 residues. The V segment lost 1 base and the J segment 1 base; nucleotides outside the gene matches: 7. Per the germline V gene, CDR1 is LGHNA and CDR2 is YNFKEQ. The CDR3 region has the DNA TGTGCCAGCAGCCAAGTAGGCGGGGGAGGGTCCTACAATGAGCAGTTCTTC. As protein: CASSQVGGGGSYNEQFF.

The V and J genes are TRBV6-5 and TRBJ2-3; a possible D gene is TRBD2 (6 bases). CDR1 and CDR2 (germline): MNHEY, SVGAGI. The V end lost 6 bases, the J end lost 1 base, and 14 bases lay between the germline ends. The CDR3 sequence is 15 residues long. The CDR3 region has the DNA TGTGCCAGCAGACCCCCCGGGGGAGGCACAGATACGCAGTATTTT. It codes for CASRPPGGGTDTQYF.

The CDR3 nucleotides read TGTGCCAGTGGGACAGGCTCAGATACGCAGTATTTT. This translates into CASGTGSDTQYF. The V and J genes are TRBV19 and TRBJ2-3, with 8 bases lining up with TRBD1. CDR1 is LNHDA, CDR2 SQIVND, per germline (reference sequence). With 8 bases clipped from V and 4 bases from J, the junction kept 2 bases outside the gene matches. The CDR3 spans 12 residues. The complete variable domain, with remaining parts taken from reference TRBV19 and TRBJ2-3, reads DGGITQSPKYLFRKEGQNVTLSCEQNLNHDAMYWYRQDPGQGLRLIYYSQIVNDFQKGDIAEGYSVSREKKESFPLTVTSAQKNPTAFYLCASGTGSDTQYFGPGTRLTVL.

This clone came up a few times. DNA for the CDR3: TGTGCCAGCAGCTTCGCGGGGGCCCGGCAGCCCCAGCATTTT. Its protein is CASSFAGARQPQHF. V is TRBV5-4 and J is TRBJ1-5; D is perhaps TRBD1 (6 bases). This CDR3 region has 14 residues. CDR1 and CDR2 (germline): SGHNT, YYREEE (reference sequence). V lost 2 bases and J 7 bases, leaving 13 bases between the germline ends.

The rearrangement joins TRBV28 to TRBJ1-5; D not certain. Germline CDR1 reads MDHEN; CDR2 reads SYDVKM. V lost 5 bases, J lost 2 bases, and 13 bases lay in between. The CDR3 loop spans 15 amino acids. CDR3 nucleotides: TGTGCCAGCAGTCCGCGGGAGAACGGCAATCAGCCCCAGCATTTT. Translated: CASSPRENGNQPQHF.

This sequence joins TRBV29-1 and TRBJ1-4; unclear D gene. Trimming stripped 1 base from V and 11 bases from J, with 8 bases between. Germline CDR1 and CDR2: SQVTM and ANQGSEA. The CDR3 contains 11 residues. The DNA for the CDR3 is TGCAGCGTTGAAGCCGGTTCCAAACTGTTTTTT. This translates into CSVEAGSKLFF.

The chain uses TRBV27 and TRBJ2-4, with 10 bases identical to TRBD1. J lost 1 base, V lost 5 bases, and 8 bases had no gene match. The CDR3 consists of 17 residues. The V gene's germline CDR1 is MNHEY and CDR2 SMNVEV (reference sequence). The CDR3 nucleotides are TGTGCCAGCAGTCCCACGCGGGGACAGGGGGCCAAAAACATTCAGTACTTC. Translated: CASSPTRGQGAKNIQYF.

This sequence joins TRBV6-6 and TRBJ1-1; TRBD1 matches 10 bases. J lost 3 bases, V lost 6 bases, and 4 bases had no gene match. CDR3 length equals 14 residues. The germline CDR1 and CDR2 sequences are MNHNY and SVGAGI (reference sequence). CDR3 residues: CASSRGQGDTEAFF. The CDR3 DNA reads as TGTGCCAGCAGCCGCGGACAGGGGGACACTGAAGCTTTCTTT.